The rows below give T cell receptor beta chains drawn from one sample of a study of OX40 agonist ivuxolimab in advanced cancers. Sequenced by immunoSEQ multiplex PCR; TCRdb stores in-frame clones only, minus some. Seen here are 70,000 to 75,000 clones, around 83% observed once, and the top ten hold more than 0.95%. The sample was CD4+ or CD8+ T cells sorted from blood, taken in a trial of the OX40 agonist ivuxolimab. These receptors were obtained from an adult with an advanced solid tumor such as melanoma, head and neck, liver or kidney cancer. Both conserved end residues are part of each CDR3. D genes are given only for firm matches. Not every row has a clone size; where given, it reads once, few, many or a size class.

16	TRBV18	NA	NA	TRBJ1-1	TGTGCCAGCTCACCCACCGAAGGACAGCTGAACACTGAAGCTTTCTTT	CASSPTEGQLNTEAFF
15	TRBV18	few	NA	TRBJ1-1	TGTGCCAGCTCATTTACTTGGGAATTAGGGACTGAAGCTTTCTTT	CASSFTWELGTEAFF
15	TRBV6-1	NA	NA	TRBJ1-3	TGTGCCAGCAGTGATGGGATTTACTCTGGAAACACCATATATTTT	CASSDGIYSGNTIYF
13	TRBV27	NA	NA	TRBJ1-2	TGTGCCAGCAGTCCCTACAATGTTCATGGCTACACCTTC	CASSPYNVHGYTF
13	TRBV2	NA	TRBD1	TRBJ2-7	TGTGCCAGCACGGGGACAGGAGTCAGCGAGCAGTACTTC	CASTGTGVSEQYF
15	TRBV5-1	NA	NA	TRBJ1-4	TGCGCCAGCAGCTTGATCACCGGCCGGGGTGAAAAACTGTTTTTT	CASSLITGRGEKLFF
14	TRBV4-3	NA	NA	TRBJ1-6	TGCGCCAGCAGCCAGCTACAGGCGGGTCCACCCCTCCACTTT	CASSQLQAGPPLHF
15	TRBV27	NA	TRBD1	TRBJ2-5	TGTGCCAGCAGTTTATTCGGACAGGGGAAAGAGACCCAGTACTTC	CASSLFGQGKETQYF
14	TRBV7-2	NA	TRBD2	TRBJ2-1	TGTGCCAGCAGCTTGGTGGCTAGCGGGGGCCCCCGGTTCTTC	CASSLVASGGPRFF
13	TRBV7-3	once	NA	TRBJ1-1	TGTGCCAGCAGCCTCGGTACGGAAACTGAAGCTTTCTTT	CASSLGTETEAFF
16	TRBV19	NA	NA	TRBJ2-2	TGTGCCAGTAGTGCGGGCGGGCTATTGAACACCGGGGAGCTGTTTTTT	CASSAGGLLNTGELFF
16	TRBV27	once	NA	TRBJ2-5	TGTGCCAGCAGTTTACACGCTATAACCCCAAGAGGGACCCAGTACTTC	CASSLHAITPRGTQYF
14	TRBV2	NA	NA	TRBJ1-4	TGTGCCAGCATCTCCGGCGGGGGGGACGAAAAACTGTTTTTT	CASISGGGDEKLFF
15	TRBV7-2	NA	NA	TRBJ2-1	TGTGCCAGCAGCTTAAATTCAGACTCCTACAATGAGCAGTTCTTC	CASSLNSDSYNEQFF
16	TRBV2	NA	TRBD2	TRBJ2-1	TGTGCCAGCAGCCCCATTAGCGGGGGGACCTACAATGAGCAGTTCTTC	CASSPISGGTYNEQFF
14	TRBV9	NA	NA	TRBJ2-3	TGTGCCAGCAGCGTCCGGGGAAGCACAGATACGCAGTATTTT	CASSVRGSTDTQYF
16	TRBV7-7	few	TRBD1	TRBJ2-7	TGTGCTAGCAGCTTCCCCCGGGACAGCCGCTCCTACGAGCAGTACTTC	CASSFPRDSRSYEQYF
14	TRBV18	NA	NA	TRBJ2-7	TGTGCCAGCTCACCCTCTTCCCTCTCCTACGAGCAGTACTTC	CASSPSSLSYEQYF
15	TRBV6-6	NA	TRBD2	TRBJ2-7	TGTGCCAGCAGTTTAGCGCTAGCGGGGGAGTACGAGCAGTACTTC	CASSLALAGEYEQYF
16	TRBV7-2	NA	TRBD1	TRBJ1-1	TGTGCCAGCGGCCCGGGACAGGGTCAATGGAACACTGAAGCTTTCTTT	CASGPGQGQWNTEAFF
12	TRBV12-5	NA	NA	TRBJ2-1	TGTGCTAGTGGTTTGGTAATGGACCGGCGGTTCTTC	CASGLVMDRRFF
16	TRBV6-4	NA	TRBD1	TRBJ2-1	TGTGCCAGCAGGACCCCCTGGCAGGGGGACTACAATGAGCAGTTCTTC	CASRTPWQGDYNEQFF
11	TRBV5-6	NA	TRBD1	TRBJ2-7	TGTGCCAGCAGCTCACAGGGGAGCCAGTACTTC	CASSSQGSQYF
16	TRBV9	few	NA	TRBJ2-6	TGTGCCAGCAGCCAGACTGGGGGCTCTGGGGCCAACGTCCTGACTTTC	CASSQTGGSGANVLTF
15	TRBV7-2	NA	TRBD1	TRBJ2-7	TGTGCCAGCAGCTCGTACTCTGGACAGGGGGGAAAGCAGTACTTC	CASSSYSGQGGKQYF
16	TRBV18	NA	TRBD2	TRBJ2-2	TGTGCCAGCTCACCCCGAGGGAGCGGGGTCAAGGGGGAGCTGTTTTTT	CASSPRGSGVKGELFF
15	TRBV7-2	NA	NA	TRBJ2-1	TGTGCCAGCAGCTTAGCGGGGGGGCCTGTTCATGAGCAGTTCTTC	CASSLAGGPVHEQFF
15	TRBV6-1	NA	TRBD1	TRBJ2-7	TGTGCCAGCAACGCCGGGACAGGGAGCTCCTACGAGCAGTACTTC	CASNAGTGSSYEQYF
15	TRBV7-2	NA	NA	TRBJ2-7	TGTGCCAGCAGCCTGGGGGGAGGACAGGCCTACGAGCAGTACTTC	CASSLGGGQAYEQYF
17	TRBV15	NA	TRBD1	TRBJ2-6	TGTGCCACCTCCGGGACAGGGGGATTCTCTGGGGCCAACGTCCTGACTTTC	CATSGTGGFSGANVLTF
16	TRBV9	once	NA	TRBJ2-2	TGTGCCAGCAGCGCCGTCGGACAGCCGAACACCGGGGAGCTGTTTTTT	CASSAVGQPNTGELFF
14	TRBV5-1	NA	NA	TRBJ1-1	TGCGCCAGCAGCTTGAGTGCCAGGAACACTGAAGCTTTCTTT	CASSLSARNTEAFF
16	TRBV9	NA	NA	TRBJ2-2	TGTGCCAGCAGCCCCCCTCCCGCGAGAACCACCGGGGAGCTGTTTTTT	CASSPPPARTTGELFF
15	TRBV29-1	NA	TRBD1	TRBJ2-2	TGCAGCGTAATTCCGGGACAGGGGGCTTCTGGGGAGCTGTTTTTT	CSVIPGQGASGELFF
15	TRBV11-2	NA	NA	TRBJ2-4	TGTGCCAGCAGCTTTTTCAGGGTAGCCAAAAACATTCAGTACTTC	CASSFFRVAKNIQYF
14	TRBV19	NA	NA	TRBJ2-5	TGTGCCAGTAGTATAGGCCAGGGCCCAGAGACCCAGTACTTC	CASSIGQGPETQYF
16	TRBV7-2	NA	TRBD1	TRBJ1-2	TGTGCCAGCAGCTTGGTTCTCGGGACAGACAACTATGGCTACACCTTC	CASSLVLGTDNYGYTF
13	TRBV18	NA	NA	TRBJ2-1	TGTGCCAGCTCACCAGCCGGGGGCAGTGAGCAGTTCTTC	CASSPAGGSEQFF
19	TRBV19	NA	NA	TRBJ2-4	TGTGCCAGTAGTATAGGGGAAGGGGGAGGCTTTCTAGCCAAAAACATTCAGTACTTC	CASSIGEGGGFLAKNIQYF
13	TRBV6-6	NA	NA	TRBJ2-1	TGTGCCAGCAGTTACTCGATGGCAGGACCGCAGTTCTTC	CASSYSMAGPQFF
11	TRBV16	NA	NA	TRBJ1-1	TGTGCCAGCAGCCTACGCACTGAAGCTTTCTTT	CASSLRTEAFF
13	TRBV6-6	NA	NA	TRBJ2-1	TGTGCCAGCAGCCAGGGAGGGGGCTTTGAGCAGTTCTTC	CASSQGGGFEQFF
13	TRBV7-2	NA	TRBD1	TRBJ1-1	TGTGCCAGCAGCTCAAATCGACAGGGGTTCGCTTTCTTT	CASSSNRQGFAFF
13	TRBV6-1	NA	NA	TRBJ1-2	TGTGCCAGCAGTAGGGCAGGGTCGTGGGGCTACACCTTC	CASSRAGSWGYTF
13	TRBV7-2	NA	NA	TRBJ2-5	TGTGCCAGCAGCTTCACTCGAAAAGAGACCCAGTACTTC	CASSFTRKETQYF
13	TRBV11-1	NA	TRBD1	TRBJ1-5	TGTGCCAGCAGCTCGCAGGGGGATCAGCCCCAGCATTTT	CASSSQGDQPQHF